The 8 T cell receptor beta chains below all came from one sample that was sequenced in a study of T-cell memory formation after mild COVID-19. TCRdb re-derived calls from the 5' RACE reads in MiXCR, one entry per CDR3 protein. The table lists 400,000 to 550,000 distinct CDR3 sequences, around 25% of them singletons. Sequencing was performed on PBMCs or a T cell subset sorted from them (not recorded which). These receptors all come from an adult woman who had mild COVID-19 (a few samples of this study predate the infection). Cell type and time point are not known.

This clonotype was counted a few times. The CDR3 sequence: CASSPNRGGYTEAFF. CDR3 nucleotide sequence: TGTGCCAGCAGCCCAAACCGGGGAGGGTACACTGAAGCTTTCTTT. The rearrangement joins TRBV12-3 or TRBV12-4 to TRBJ1-1, with D hard to call. V lost 6 bases, J lost 3 bases, and 17 bases lay in between. The CDR3 extends over 15 amino acids.

The gene calls are TRBV7-9 and TRBJ1-1; TRBD1 matches 8 bases. Per the germline V gene, CDR1 is SEHNR and CDR2 is FQNEAQ (reference sequence). The CDR3 is 15 amino acids. V shed 4 bases and J 4 bases; nucleotides not matched to a gene: 8. This CDR3 reads CASSSSGGWVTEAFF. CDR3 DNA: TGTGCCAGCAGCTCTTCAGGGGGCTGGGTCACTGAAGCTTTCTTT.

As to this clonotype: This may stem from a read error, because a much larger clone lies one nucleotide away. V usage is TRBV5-6 and J usage is TRBJ2-7; a weak D match, TRBD1 (5 bases). V was clipped by 2 bases and J by 10 bases, with 16 bases between them. The CDR3 length is 13 residues. The V gene's germline CDR1 is SGHDT and CDR2 YYEEEE. The CDR3 reads CASSLNQGADQYF. CDR3 bases: TGTGCCAGCAGCTTAAATCAGGGTGCCGATCAGTACTTC.

This clonotype was picked up a small number of times. V gene TRBV2 combines with J gene TRBJ2-3; 12 bases agree with TRBD1. The trim removed 4 bases at V and 4 bases at J, leaving 3 bases unmatched. Per the germline V gene, CDR1 is SNHLY and CDR2 is FYNNEI. There are 15 residues in the CDR3. This CDR3 reads CASSGWDRGPDTQYF. CDR3 DNA sequence: TGTGCCAGCAGTGGATGGGACAGGGGGCCAGATACGCAGTATTTT.

The chain combines TRBV6-6 with TRBJ1-1, with D tentatively TRBD1 (5 bases). Trimming stripped 7 bases from V and 1 base from J, with 10 bases between. Germline CDR1 MNHNY, CDR2 SVGAGI (reference sequence). The CDR3 has 13 residues. The CDR3: CASIQGPNTEAFF. CDR3 nucleotides: TGTGCCAGCATCCAGGGACCGAACACTGAAGCTTTCTTT.

This clonotype was counted a few times. The chain employs TRBV7-6 and TRBJ2-1, with D possibly matching TRBD2 (6 bases). The germline CDR1 and CDR2 sequences are SGHVS and FNYEAQ. The V and J ends lost 3 bases and 0 bases respectively, with 12 bases between them. This CDR3 has 16 residues. The CDR3 region is CASSFRDSSSYNEQFF. The CDR3 bases are TGTGCCAGCAGCTTCCGGGACTCGAGCTCCTACAATGAGCAGTTCTTC.

This clonotype was counted only a few times. The chain combines TRBV24-1 with TRBJ2-1, with 12 bases identical to TRBD2. V lost 3 bases to trimming and J lost 8 bases; unmatched junction nucleotides: 4. This CDR3 spans 15 amino acids. CDR1 and CDR2 (germline): KGHDR, SFDVKD. As DNA, the CDR3 is TGTGCCACCAGTGATGGACTAGCGGGAAGCTATGAGCAGTTCTTC. Translating it yields CATSDGLAGSYEQFF.

This clonotype has just a few counts. The chain uses TRBV5-1 and TRBJ1-1; the match to TRBD1 covers 8 bases. Germline values: CDR1 SGHRS, CDR2 YFSETQ. This CDR3 region has 16 residues. J was trimmed by 5 bases and V by 4 bases; bases with no gene match: 13. The CDR3 protein is CASSPSLHTGGTEAFF. In nucleotides, the CDR3 is TGCGCCAGCAGCCCGAGCCTTCATACAGGGGGTACTGAAGCTTTCTTT.